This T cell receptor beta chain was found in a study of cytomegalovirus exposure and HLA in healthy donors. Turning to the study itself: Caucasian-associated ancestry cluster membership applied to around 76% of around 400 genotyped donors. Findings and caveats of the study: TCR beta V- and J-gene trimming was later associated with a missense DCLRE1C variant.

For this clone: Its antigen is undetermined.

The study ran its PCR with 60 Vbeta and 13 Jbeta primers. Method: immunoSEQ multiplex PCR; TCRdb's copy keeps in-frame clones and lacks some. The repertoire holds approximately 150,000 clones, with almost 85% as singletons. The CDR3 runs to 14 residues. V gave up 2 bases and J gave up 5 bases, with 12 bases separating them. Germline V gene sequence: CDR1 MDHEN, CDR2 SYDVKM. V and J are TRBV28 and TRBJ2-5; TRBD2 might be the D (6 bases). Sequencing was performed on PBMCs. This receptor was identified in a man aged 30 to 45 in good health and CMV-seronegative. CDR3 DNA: TGTGCCAGCAGTTTAGGACCACGGGGGGAGACCCAGTACTTC. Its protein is CASSLGPRGETQYF.